The clone carrying this T cell receptor (beta chain) was recorded many times. Its antigen is unknown. Lactation, pregnancy, other autoimmune disease or uncontrolled infection excluded patients. The data stem from a study of T cells in Graves' hyperthyroidism and ophthalmopathy. The source material, RNA transcripts, was used to amplify TCR beta CDR3 regions. First-round RT-PCR with HTBI primers amplified the TCR CDR3 region. TCRdb redid the calling of the multiplex PCR reads with MiXCR, one entry per CDR3 protein. Among approximately 410,000 distinct CDR3 sequences listed, 12% to 15% were seen once. The study, taken as a whole, reports: Expanded thyroid clonotypes (above 0.001) were mostly also found in blood.

This CDR3 is built from 14 residues. Between the trimmed V and J ends, which lost 4 bases and 11 bases, there was a span of 18 bases. The sequence derives from a woman aged 18-30 years with Graves' hyperthyroidism. The chain joins TRBV12-3 or TRBV12-4 to TRBJ2-4; D is uncertain. Sequenced: blood. The CDR3 loop is CASSSNAASPLQYF. CDR3 DNA sequence: TGTGCCAGCAGTTCTAATGCCGCCAGTCCTCTTCAGTACTTC.